This is a list of T cell receptor beta chains from one sample in a study of blood T cell repertoires in COVID-19. Clones were sequenced by immunoSEQ multiplex PCR, and TCRdb holds only the in-frame ones, with some missing. This sample has about 160,000 clones, with approximately 91% found just once. The sample consisted of peripheral blood. These receptors were taken from a man between 18 and 35 years old with acute or convalescent COVID-19. Each CDR3 is given with its conserved first and last residue. A D gene is named only where the DNA matches it firmly. Only part of the rows carry a size: once, few, many, or a class if the clone is expanded.

D gene	V gene	J gene	clone size	CDR3 DNA	CDR3 protein
TRBD1	TRBV10-3	TRBJ1-1	.	TGTGCCACGGGACAGATGAACACTGAAGCTTTCTTT	CATGQMNTEAFF
.	TRBV4-1	TRBJ1-5	.	TGCGCCAGCAGCCAACCTCAGGTGGATGGCAATCAGCCCCAGCATTTT	CASSQPQVDGNQPQHF
TRBD1	TRBV5-1	TRBJ1-1	.	TGCGCCAGCAGCGATTGGGACAGGGGAAACACTGAAGCTTTCTTT	CASSDWDRGNTEAFF
.	TRBV12-3/TRBV12-4	TRBJ1-5	.	TGTGCCAGCAGGTCAGGGAGGAATCAGCCCCAGCATTTT	CASRSGRNQPQHF
.	TRBV11-2	TRBJ2-7	.	TGTGCCAGCAGCTTAGCGACAGGGACTCCCTACGAGCAGTACTTC	CASSLATGTPYEQYF
.	TRBV6-6	TRBJ1-5	.	TGTGCCAGCAGTTATGGGGGGGGGACCAATCAGCCCCAGCATTTT	CASSYGGGTNQPQHF
TRBD1	TRBV12-5	TRBJ1-2	.	TGTGCTAGTGGTTTGGAAGGGGGCAGGCAAGGGTACACCTTC	CASGLEGGRQGYTF
.	TRBV19	TRBJ2-3	.	TGTGCCAGTAAGAATAGGGGAACAGATACGCAGTATTTT	CASKNRGTDTQYF
.	TRBV11-2	TRBJ2-1	.	TGTGCCAGCAGCTTAGTAAGGCCTAGCGCACCCTTGGTCGTCTTC	CASSLVRPSAPLVVF
.	TRBV21-1	TRBJ1-2	.	TGTGCCAGCAGCAAAGGTGACAGGGCGTCCTATGGCTACACCTTC	CASSKGDRASYGYTF
TRBD2	TRBV9	TRBJ2-2	.	TGTGCCAGCAGCGTAGGGGGAGGGGTACACACCGGGGAGCTGTTTTTT	CASSVGGGVHTGELFF
TRBD1	TRBV2	TRBJ2-1	.	TGTGCCAGTCCGGGGACAGGCGGTACCTACAATGAGCAGTTCTTC	CASPGTGGTYNEQFF
.	TRBV7-9	TRBJ1-5	.	TGTGCCAGCAGCTTAGACGCGGGGGGAGGAGGGCGCAATCAGCCCCAGCATTTT	CASSLDAGGGGRNQPQHF
.	TRBV19	TRBJ2-3	few	TGTGCCAGTAGTATCCCAGGGATAGGTACGCAGTATTTT	CASSIPGIGTQYF
TRBD1	TRBV2	TRBJ1-6	.	TGTGCCAGCAGCTCAGACAGGGGTAATAATTCACCCCTCCACTTT	CASSSDRGNNSPLHF
TRBD1	TRBV24-1	TRBJ1-5	once	TGTGCCACCAGTGACTCTGACAGGGGCAATCAGCCCCAGCATTTT	CATSDSDRGNQPQHF
.	TRBV6-7	TRBJ2-5	.	TGTGCCAGCAGCCCCTCACGGGACAAACAAGAGACCCAGTACTTC	CASSPSRDKQETQYF
.	TRBV9	TRBJ1-1	.	.	CASSVGGGTERSFF
TRBD2	TRBV5-1	TRBJ2-3	.	TGCGCCAGCAGCTTGAGGGGACTAGGAACAGATACGCAGTATTTT	CASSLRGLGTDTQYF
TRBD1	TRBV29-1	TRBJ1-4	.	TGCAGCGTTGATGCTGGACAGGGGGAAAAACTGTTTTTT	CSVDAGQGEKLFF
TRBD1	TRBV27	TRBJ2-3	.	TGTGCCAGCAGTCTCCGCACCCCGGGACAGGGAAGCACAGATACGCAGTATTTT	CASSLRTPGQGSTDTQYF
.	TRBV10-1	TRBJ1-1	.	TGCGCCAGCAACCCTACGCCGGGCACTGAAGCTTTCTTT	CASNPTPGTEAFF
TRBD1	TRBV10-2	TRBJ1-2	.	TGCGCCAGCAGTGAGTACAGGGGGGCGGACGGCTACACCTTC	CASSEYRGADGYTF
.	TRBV14	TRBJ2-6	.	TGTGCCAGCAGCCCGTCAGCGGGTTTCTTAAGCTCTGGGGCCAACGTCCTGACTTTC	CASSPSAGFLSSGANVLTF